The 29 T cell receptor beta chains below come from one sample, sequenced in a study of T cell responses to AZD1222 COVID-19 vaccine. The repertoire was sequenced with immunoSEQ multiplex PCR; TCRdb's copy has only in-frame clones and lacks some. The data hold about 110,000 clones, with around 87% observed a single time. Sequenced material: peripheral blood, taken on day 0 of AZD1222 vaccination. The receptors shown here come from an adult in good health.

This chain uses TRBV18 with TRBJ2-3, with 7 bases matching TRBD1. V shed 0 bases, J shed 4 bases, and the junction held 4 bases outside the gene matches. Germline V CDR1 and CDR2: KGHSH, LQKENI. CDR3 size: 15 residues. This chain's CDR3 is CASSPPAGGSDTQYF. In DNA form, the CDR3 reads TGTGCCAGCTCACCACCGGCAGGGGGATCAGATACGCAGTATTTT.

The chain uses TRBV30 and TRBJ2-7; 9 bases agree with TRBD2. Trimming at V came to 2 bases and at J to 6 bases, leaving 5 bases not matched to a gene. CDR3 length: 13 amino acids. In germline, CDR1 is GTSNPN, CDR2 SVGIG (reference sequence). The CDR3 protein is CAWSPLAGLEQYF. The CDR3 nucleotides read TGTGCCTGGAGTCCGCTAGCGGGGCTCGAGCAGTACTTC.

This chain uses TRBV30 with TRBJ1-4, with D perhaps TRBD1 (6 bases). Trimming cost V 4 bases and J 3 bases, with 12 bases left between them. The CDR3 sequence is 14 residues long. Germline CDR1 is GTSNPN and CDR2 is SVGIG (reference sequence). The CDR3 protein is CAWTVDSSNEKLFF. The CDR3 coding sequence is TGTGCCTGGACCGTGGACAGCTCTAATGAAAAACTGTTTTTT.

This chain connects TRBV28 to TRBJ2-3, with a tentative D call TRBD2 (7 bases). This CDR3 is 16 amino acids long. Trimming pared 8 bases from V and 1 base from J, leaving 19 bases between. The V gene's germline CDR1 is MDHEN and CDR2 SYDVKM. The CDR3 region has the DNA TGTGCCAGCGGAAAGTGGGGGGGCCGGGGCACAGATACGCAGTATTTT. This sequence encodes CASGKWGGRGTDTQYF. The complete variable domain, with remaining parts taken from reference TRBV28 and TRBJ2-3, reads DVKVTQSSRYLVKRTGEKVFLECVQDMDHENMFWYRQDPGLGLRLIYFSYDVKMKEKGDIPEGYSVSREKKERFSLILESASTNQTSMYLCASGKWGGRGTDTQYFGPGTRLTVL.

CDR3 sequence: CASRAVYEQYF. The CDR3 bases are TGTGCCAGCAGGGCCGTCTACGAGCAGTACTTC. The genes are TRBV6-6 and TRBJ2-7; D gene uncertain. V was shortened by 6 bases and J by 3 bases, with 6 bases between the two germline ends. Germline V gene data show CDR1 as MNHNY and CDR2 as SVGAGI (reference sequence). This CDR3 is 11 amino acids long.

The chain links TRBV6-2 or TRBV6-3 to TRBJ2-3, with 10 bases that match TRBD1. The CDR3 is made up of 16 amino acids. Germline CDR1 MNHEY, CDR2 SVGEGT. V lost 5 bases, J lost 3 bases, and 8 bases stayed unmatched. CDR3: CASSRPTGGQTDTQYF. The CDR3, as DNA: TGTGCCAGCAGTCGCCCGACAGGGGGCCAGACAGATACGCAGTATTTT.

V usage is TRBV5-5 and J usage is TRBJ1-6; no definite D call. Trimming cost V 4 bases and J 2 bases, with 7 bases left between them. The CDR3 spans 14 residues. Germline CDR1 SGHKS, CDR2 YYEKEE (reference sequence). CDR3 protein: CASSARPYNSPLHF. The CDR3, as DNA: TGTGCCAGCAGCGCCCGTCCCTATAATTCACCCCTCCACTTT.

The table lists this clone with a count of one. The V call is TRBV7-2, the J call TRBJ2-5; D ambiguous. V lost 3 bases, J lost 5 bases, and 13 bases lay in between. The CDR3 consists of 14 residues. Germline lookup yields CDR1 SGHTA and CDR2 FQGNSA. Written as DNA, the CDR3 is TGTGCCAGCAGCTTGAATAGCCTGGCCGAGACCCAGTACTTC. Its translation: CASSLNSLAETQYF.

The table lists this clone with a few counts. The rearrangement links TRBV7-9 to TRBJ1-1; 10 nucleotides align to TRBD1. With V trimmed by 3 bases and J by 4 bases, 11 bases remained unmatched. The germline CDR1 and CDR2 sequences are SEHNR and FQNEAQ (reference sequence). The CDR3 runs to 17 residues. In DNA form, the CDR3 reads TGTGCCAGCAGCTTTTCTACGGGACAGGGGATTTCCACTGAAGCTTTCTTT. This translates into CASSFSTGQGISTEAFF.

V gene TRBV27 combines with J gene TRBJ2-7; 7 bases align to TRBD2. CDR1 and CDR2 from the germline V gene are MNHEY and SMNVEV (reference sequence). V shed 4 bases and J 8 bases; nucleotides not matched to a gene: 8. The CDR3 contains 13 residues. The CDR3 DNA reads as TGTGCCAGCAGTTCCGGGGACTACTATAAGCAGTACTTC. Translation gives CASSSGDYYKQYF.

The chain is built from TRBV6-2 or TRBV6-3 and TRBJ2-4; D ambiguous. The V and J ends lost 6 bases and 2 bases respectively, with 11 bases between them. Germline V lookup: CDR1 MNHEY, CDR2 SVGEGT. The CDR3 length is 14 residues. DNA for the CDR3: TGTGCCAGCAGCCGCTGGGATTCCAAAAACATTCAGTACTTC. It translates to CASSRWDSKNIQYF.

The chain combines TRBV5-1 with TRBJ2-7, with 12 nucleotides matching TRBD1. The CDR3 contains 15 residues. V dropped 4 bases and J dropped 5; count of bases not matched to a gene: 7. Germline CDR1 and CDR2: SGHRS and YFSETQ. CDR3 loop: CASSDRDRGPDEQYF. The DNA for the CDR3 is TGCGCCAGCAGCGATAGGGACAGGGGGCCTGACGAGCAGTACTTC.

In its sample, this clone was seen once. The chain carries TRBV6-2 or TRBV6-3 and TRBJ1-2, with 9 bases fitting TRBD1. The V and J ends lost 2 bases and 7 bases, in that order; junction bases with no gene match: 5. Germline CDR1 and CDR2: MNHEY and SVGEGT. This CDR3 spans 14 amino acids. The DNA of the CDR3 is TGTGCCAGCAGTTACGTACAGGGGGCCGGTGGCTACACCTTC. Its translation is CASSYVQGAGGYTF.

The chain is built from TRBV6-2 or TRBV6-3 and TRBJ2-7; TRBD2 matches 10 bases. The CDR3 runs 14 residues. With 6 bases clipped from V and 2 bases from J, the junction kept 4 bases outside the gene matches. The germline gives CDR1 MNHEY, CDR2 SVGEGT. The CDR3 protein is CASSQREGPYEQYF. The CDR3 DNA reads TGTGCCAGCAGCCAGCGGGAGGGCCCCTACGAGCAGTACTTC.

The rearrangement links TRBV7-2 to TRBJ1-1, with D possibly matching TRBD1 (5 bases). Trimming stripped 5 bases from V and 1 base from J, with 11 bases between. The CDR3 covers 14 residues. Germline V CDR1 and CDR2: SGHTA, FQGNSA. The CDR3 loop is CASSTGTGNTEAFF. The CDR3 DNA reads TGTGCCAGCAGCACGGGGACGGGGAACACTGAAGCTTTCTTT.

The chain joins TRBV7-9 to TRBJ2-7; unclear D gene. V was cut by 8 bases and J by 0 bases, with 8 bases left in between. There are 12 residues in the CDR3. Germline lookup yields CDR1 SEHNR and CDR2 FQNEAQ (reference sequence). In nucleotides, the CDR3 is TGTGCCAGCGTCGGGCGCTCCTACGAGCAGTACTTC. Protein sequence: CASVGRSYEQYF.

The chain employs TRBV27 and TRBJ2-5; D gene unclear. V was shortened by 5 bases and J by 0 bases, with 10 bases between the two germline ends. Germline loops: CDR1 MNHEY, CDR2 SMNVEV (reference sequence). The length of the CDR3 is 14 residues. This CDR3 is CASSMGWDQETQYF. CDR3 nucleotide sequence: TGTGCCAGCAGTATGGGGTGGGACCAAGAGACCCAGTACTTC.

This sequence joins TRBV7-9 and TRBJ1-1; D remains unclear. The CDR3 covers 15 residues. The ends were cut back, 5 bases at V and 0 bases at J, with 13 bases in the middle. Germline V gives CDR1 SEHNR, CDR2 FQNEAQ (reference sequence). The CDR3 region is CASSQAGPMNTEAFF. The CDR3 DNA reads TGTGCCAGCAGCCAAGCTGGCCCGATGAACACTGAAGCTTTCTTT.

This clone was detected only once. The chain has TRBV4-3 and TRBJ2-7; 11 nucleotides agree with TRBD2. The V gene's germline CDR1 is LGHNA and CDR2 YSLEER. This CDR3 comprises 16 residues. V lost 3 bases to trimming and J lost 6 bases; unmatched junction nucleotides: 10. The CDR3 reads CASSQFPSGGSGEQYF. The DNA for the CDR3 is TGCGCCAGCAGCCAGTTTCCTAGCGGGGGGTCGGGCGAGCAGTACTTC.

The chain is built from TRBV19 and TRBJ1-5, with D possibly TRBD1 on 5 matching bases. The CDR3 spans 15 residues. Trimming shortened V by 7 bases and J by 7 bases, and 20 bases separated the two germline ends. In germline, CDR1 is LNHDA, CDR2 SQIVND (reference sequence). CDR3 residues: CASTLGVGPGQPQHF. The CDR3 DNA reads as TGTGCCAGTACCTTGGGGGTGGGTCCGGGCCAGCCCCAGCATTTT.

The rearrangement uses TRBV19 and TRBJ1-1; D possibly corresponds to TRBD1 (6 bases). Germline assignment: CDR1 LNHDA and CDR2 SQIVND (reference sequence). The V gene lost 11 bases and the J gene lost 7 bases, with 14 bases spanning the gap. There are 11 residues in the CDR3. The CDR3 spells CACKQGNEAFF. CDR3 nucleotide sequence: TGTGCCTGCAAACAGGGTAATGAAGCTTTCTTT.

This chain uses TRBV7-9 with TRBJ2-7; TRBD1 or TRBD2 may be the D gene (6 bases each). The CDR3 extends over 19 amino acids. The germline V and J ends were trimmed by 1 base and 5 bases, with 27 bases remaining between them. Germline lookup yields CDR1 SEHNR and CDR2 FQNEAQ (reference sequence). The CDR3 DNA follows: TGTGCCAGCAGCTTAGGAGACCCCGTGAGGGGGGCGCTTAAGGACGAGCAGTACTTC. Encoded protein: CASSLGDPVRGALKDEQYF. Full variable domain (outside the CDR3, taken from reference TRBV7-9 and TRBJ2-7): DTGVSQNPRHKITKRGQNVTFRCDPISEHNRLYWYRQTLGQGPEFLTYFQNEAQLEKSRLLSDRFSAERPKGSFSTLEIQRTEQGDSAMYLCASSLGDPVRGALKDEQYFGPGTRLTVT.

The chain couples TRBV19 to TRBJ1-1; a weak D match, TRBD1 (5 bases). The CDR3 loop spans 15 amino acids. Germline V gene lookup returns CDR1 LNHDA and CDR2 SQIVND (reference sequence). With 3 bases removed from V and 4 bases from J, the gap between germline ends came to 15 bases. The CDR3 sequence is CASSIQGLLATEAFF. Here the CDR3 DNA reads TGTGCCAGTAGTATTCAGGGCCTCCTGGCCACTGAAGCTTTCTTT.

As DNA, the CDR3 is TGCAGCGTGGTCACAGGGGGCGGCACTGAAGCTTTCTTT. Translation gives CSVVTGGGTEAFF. This rearrangement joins TRBV29-1 to TRBJ1-1; 9 bases match TRBD1. The CDR3 length is 13 residues. Germline V lookup: CDR1 SQVTM, CDR2 ANQGSEA. The J segment lost 4 bases and the V segment lost 6 bases, leaving 6 bases of the junction unmatched.

The genes are TRBV27 and TRBJ2-3; D might be TRBD2 (5 bases). V lost 2 bases and J 4 bases, leaving 13 bases between the germline ends. Looked up from germline, CDR1 is MNHEY and CDR2 is SMNVEV (reference sequence). The CDR3 consists of 15 residues. The CDR3 sequence: CASSLKWGDPDTQYF. DNA of the CDR3: TGTGCCAGCAGTTTAAAATGGGGAGATCCAGATACGCAGTATTTT.

The CDR3 loop reads CASSNPGTSTYEQYF. The CDR3 DNA reads TGTGCCAGTAGCAACCCCGGGACGAGTACCTACGAGCAGTACTTC. The rearrangement uses TRBV19 and TRBJ2-7, with D possibly being TRBD1 or TRBD2 (5 bases each). V was shortened by 6 bases and J by 2 bases, with 17 bases between the two germline ends. The germline gives CDR1 LNHDA, CDR2 SQIVND (reference sequence). The CDR3 is made up of 15 amino acids. Complete variable domain (other parts from reference TRBV19 and TRBJ2-7): DGGITQSPKYLFRKEGQNVTLSCEQNLNHDAMYWYRQDPGQGLRLIYYSQIVNDFQKGDIAEGYSVSREKKESFPLTVTSAQKNPTAFYLCASSNPGTSTYEQYFGPGTRLTVT.

The rearrangement links TRBV10-3 to TRBJ2-1; 8 nucleotides agree with TRBD2. J was trimmed by 10 bases and V by 6 bases; bases with no gene match: 5. Germline CDR1 reads ENHRY; CDR2 reads SYGVKD. This CDR3 has 12 residues. The CDR3 protein is CAIRNLAGEQFF. The CDR3 DNA reads TGTGCCATCAGGAACTTAGCGGGAGAGCAGTTCTTC.

V gene TRBV29-1 combines with J gene TRBJ2-1; the match to TRBD1 covers 7 bases. The CDR3 is 14 amino acids. The J segment lost 3 bases and the V segment lost 6 bases, leaving 8 bases of the junction unmatched. Germline V gene lookup returns CDR1 SQVTM and CDR2 ANQGSEA. The chain's CDR3 is CSVAGTESYNEQFF. The CDR3 DNA sequence: TGCAGCGTAGCCGGGACAGAGAGCTACAATGAGCAGTTCTTC.

The V call is TRBV18, the J call TRBJ1-5; D remains ambiguous. V was clipped by 5 bases and J by 0 bases, with 8 bases between them. The CDR3 runs 14 residues. Germline CDR1 and CDR2: KGHSH and LQKENI. CDR3: CASSTGSSNQPQHF. The DNA for the CDR3 is TGTGCCAGCTCAACCGGGTCTAGCAATCAGCCCCAGCATTTT.